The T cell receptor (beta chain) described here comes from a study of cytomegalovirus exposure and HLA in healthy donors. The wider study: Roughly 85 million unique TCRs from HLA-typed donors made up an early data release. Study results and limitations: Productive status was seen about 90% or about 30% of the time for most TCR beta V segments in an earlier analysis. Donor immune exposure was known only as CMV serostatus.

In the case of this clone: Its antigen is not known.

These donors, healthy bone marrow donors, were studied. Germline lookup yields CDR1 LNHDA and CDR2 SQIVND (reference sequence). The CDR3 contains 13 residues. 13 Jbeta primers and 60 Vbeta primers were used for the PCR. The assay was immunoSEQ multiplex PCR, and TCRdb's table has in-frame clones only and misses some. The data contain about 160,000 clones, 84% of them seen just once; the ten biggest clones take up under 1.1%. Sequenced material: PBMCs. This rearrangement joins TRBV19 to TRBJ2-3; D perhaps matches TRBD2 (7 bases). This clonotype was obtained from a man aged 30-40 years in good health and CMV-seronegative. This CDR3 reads CATGGSGTDTQYF. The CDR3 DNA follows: TGTGCTACGGGGGGCTCCGGCACAGATACGCAGTATTTT.